These 22 T cell receptor beta chains originate from one sample sequenced in a study of cytomegalovirus exposure and HLA in healthy donors. Some clones are missing from TCRdb's copy, which holds only in-frame ones; the method was immunoSEQ multiplex PCR. The sample contains some 170,000 clones, about 89% of which appear only once. Input material: PBMCs. The receptors stem from a man between 25 and 39 years old in good health and CMV-seropositive.

The chain couples TRBV5-6 to TRBJ2-5, with 8 bases that match TRBD1. From germline, CDR1 is SGHDT and CDR2 YYEEEE. V lost 2 bases and J lost 5; bases outside the gene matches: 11. The CDR3 extends over 16 amino acids. The DNA for the CDR3 is TGTGCCAGCAGCTTAGACAGGGGCCGACTCGGGGAGACCCAGTACTTC. This codes for CASSLDRGRLGETQYF.

In DNA form, the CDR3 reads TGTGCCAGCAGTGATACCCGGAGGAATGAAAAACTGTTTTTT. It translates to CASSDTRRNEKLFF. The chain employs TRBV6-4 and TRBJ1-4; D not certain. Germline lookup yields CDR1 MRHNA and CDR2 SNTAGT. Trimming removed 3 bases at V and 5 bases at J, with 10 bases between. The CDR3 length is 14 residues.

The chain has TRBV12-2 and TRBJ2-2. TRBV12-2 is a pseudogene segment. There are 14 residues in the CDR3. CDR3 protein: CASRFVGNTGELFF. Written as DNA, the CDR3 is TGTGCAAGTCGCTTCGTAGGTAACACCGGGGAGCTGTTTTTT.

The chain's CDR3 is CASSPFARGGNQPQHF. In DNA, the CDR3 is TGTGCCAGTAGTCCTTTTGCCAGGGGAGGCAATCAGCCCCAGCATTTT. The chain recombines TRBV19 with TRBJ1-5; D might be TRBD1 (6 bases). CDR1 is LNHDA and CDR2 is SQIVND in the germline V gene (reference sequence). This CDR3 is built from 16 residues. V lost 5 bases to trimming and J lost 2 bases, with 16 bases between them.

This chain joins TRBV6-1 and TRBJ2-7; D ambiguous. The CDR3 runs to 13 residues. Deletions cut 0 bases from V and 4 bases from J, with 7 bases between. Germline V gives CDR1 MNHNS, CDR2 SASEGT. CDR3: CASSEATAYEQYF. Here the CDR3 DNA reads TGTGCCAGCAGTGAAGCAACAGCTTACGAGCAGTACTTC.

This chain links TRBV4-3 with TRBJ2-7; maybe TRBD1 (5 bases). Germline V gene lookup returns CDR1 LGHNA and CDR2 YSLEER. V dropped 3 bases and J dropped 2 bases, with 14 bases sitting between them. This CDR3 has 15 residues. As DNA, the CDR3 is TGCGCCAGCAGCCACATAGGGGTCCCGCCCTACGAGCAGTACTTC. It encodes CASSHIGVPPYEQYF.

The chain employs TRBV11-2 and TRBJ2-2, with D uncertain. In germline, CDR1 is SGHAT, CDR2 FQNNGV. The CDR3 is made up of 14 amino acids. Between the trimmed V and J ends, which lost 6 bases and 3 bases, there was a span of 11 bases. CDR3 nucleotides: TGTGCCAGCAGGTGGTCGGGTGACACCGGGGAGCTGTTTTTT. Translated: CASRWSGDTGELFF.

This rearrangement joins TRBV18 to TRBJ2-1; 10 bases align to TRBD1. The CDR3 is made up of 17 amino acids. V shed 3 bases, J shed 2 bases, and the junction held 7 bases outside the gene matches. CDR1 and CDR2 (germline): KGHSH, LQKENI. Here the CDR3 reads CASSPHSGTGAYNEQFF. The CDR3 DNA reads TGTGCCAGCTCACCTCACTCCGGGACAGGGGCCTACAATGAGCAGTTCTTC.

J is TRBJ2-7 and V is TRBV6-1; 9 bases fit TRBD1. Trimming at V came to 3 bases and at J to 3 bases, leaving 6 bases not matched to a gene. CDR1 MNHNS and CDR2 SASEGT come from the germline V gene. This CDR3 has 15 residues. In DNA form, the CDR3 reads TGTGCCAGCAGTGACGGGACAGGGTCTTTCTACGAGCAGTACTTC. Protein: CASSDGTGSFYEQYF.

This sequence joins TRBV2 and TRBJ1-4; D not resolved. CDR1 SNHLY and CDR2 FYNNEI come from the germline V gene. This CDR3 is built from 13 residues. Between the trimmed V and J ends, which lost 8 bases and 3 bases, there was a span of 10 bases. CDR3 protein: CASCPDPNEKLFF. Written as DNA, the CDR3 is TGTGCCAGCTGCCCGGATCCTAATGAAAAACTGTTTTTT.

The rearrangement uses TRBV5-6 and TRBJ1-2; the D gene is possibly TRBD1 (6 bases). The CDR3 extends over 13 amino acids. CDR1 and CDR2 (germline): SGHDT, YYEEEE. Deletions cut 1 base from V and 8 bases from J, with 12 bases between. The DNA of the CDR3 is TGTGCCAGCAGCTTGAGTGATCAGGGGGGCTACACCTTC. It encodes CASSLSDQGGYTF.

This rearrangement joins TRBV7-6 to TRBJ1-1; tentatively, D is TRBD1 (5 bases). CDR1 and CDR2 from the germline V gene are SGHVS and FNYEAQ. The CDR3 length is 11 residues. V dropped 5 bases and J dropped 7 bases, with 8 bases sitting between them. The CDR3 DNA is TGTGCCAGCAGCCCCGGGGGTGAAGCTTTCTTT. Translated: CASSPGGEAFF.

The chain uses TRBV27 and TRBJ2-7; no clear D gene. Per germline, CDR1 MNHEY and CDR2 SMNVEV (reference sequence). The V end lost 5 bases, the J end lost 8 bases, and 19 bases lay between the germline ends. The CDR3 contains 14 residues. Written as DNA, the CDR3 is TGTGCCAGCAGTCCCCTTAGGTACCGAAGCCAGCAGTACTTC. Its protein is CASSPLRYRSQQYF.

V usage is TRBV15 and J usage is TRBJ1-2; unclear D gene. Deletions cut 0 bases from V and 4 bases from J, with 15 bases between. Germline V gene sequence: CDR1 LNHNV, CDR2 YYDKDF (reference sequence). This CDR3 contains 16 residues. CDR3 sequence reads: CATSRDSELAGYGYTF. CDR3 DNA sequence: TGTGCCACCAGCAGAGATTCGGAACTGGCGGGCTATGGCTACACCTTC.

The chain carries TRBV7-2 and TRBJ1-1; D ambiguous. The V end lost 3 bases, the J end lost 0 bases, and 14 bases lay between the germline ends. The CDR3 sequence is 16 residues long. From germline, CDR1 is SGHTA and CDR2 FQGNSA. The CDR3 DNA reads as TGTGCCAGCAGCTTGGGATACAGCGCCTTGAACACTGAAGCTTTCTTT. This translates into CASSLGYSALNTEAFF.

This rearrangement joins TRBV5-1 to TRBJ2-6; D gene ambiguous. Germline assignment: CDR1 SGHRS and CDR2 YFSETQ. The CDR3 is 15 amino acids. Trimming removed 2 bases at V and 0 bases at J, with 6 bases between. The CDR3 reads CASSLRDSGANVLTF. The CDR3 nucleotides read TGCGCCAGCAGCTTACGTGACTCTGGGGCCAACGTCCTGACTTTC.

The J gene is TRBJ2-7, the V gene TRBV11-2; D gene unclear. From germline, CDR1 is SGHAT and CDR2 FQNNGV. Trimming removed 5 bases at V and 0 bases at J, with 8 bases between. CDR3 length: 13 amino acids. CDR3 DNA: TGTGCCAGCAGCACAAGTTCCTCCTACGAGCAGTACTTC. This sequence encodes CASSTSSSYEQYF.

This clone was counted a single time. This sequence joins TRBV2 and TRBJ2-2; maybe TRBD2 (6 bases). Germline V gene lookup returns CDR1 SNHLY and CDR2 FYNNEI. Trimming removed 8 bases from V and 6 bases from J, with 16 bases in between. The CDR3 runs to 14 residues. CDR3 sequence: CASLTEREAGELFF. The DNA for the CDR3 is TGTGCCAGCTTGACAGAGAGGGAGGCCGGGGAGCTGTTTTTT.

The chain recombines TRBV5-1 with TRBJ1-2, with D perhaps TRBD1 (5 bases). This CDR3 is built from 15 residues. Germline CDR1 SGHRS, CDR2 YFSETQ. The ends were cut back, 0 bases at V and 3 bases at J, with 12 bases in the middle. CDR3 in amino acids: CASSLVRGLDYGYTF. The CDR3 region has the DNA TGCGCCAGCAGCTTGGTTAGGGGTCTGGACTATGGCTACACCTTC.

This clone was seen once. The germline gene is not matched at one end of the junction; a read error may be the cause. J is TRBJ2-1 and V is TRBV29-1; 7 nucleotides match TRBD2. CDR1 SQVTM and CDR2 ANQGSEA come from the germline V gene. This CDR3 spans 11 amino acids. CDR3 coding DNA: TGCAGCGCAGGGAGGGGCGCGGAGCCGTTCTTC. This sequence encodes CSAGRGAEPFF.

The chain has TRBV29-1 and TRBJ1-2; no reliable D call. With 5 bases removed from V and 8 bases from J, the gap between germline ends came to 9 bases. This CDR3 is 10 amino acids long. Germline V gives CDR1 SQVTM, CDR2 ANQGSEA. Here the CDR3 DNA reads TGCAGCGTTTTGACGACAGGCTACACCTTC. Translated: CSVLTTGYTF.

CDR3 in DNA: TGTGCCAGCAGCTTGTCGGGACAGGGCTACTATGGCTACACCTTC. Translation gives CASSLSGQGYYGYTF. V gene TRBV5-6 combines with J gene TRBJ1-2, with 9 bases aligning to TRBD1. The CDR3 runs 15 residues. After removal of 1 base from V and 3 bases from J, the junction contained 4 bases not matched to a gene. CDR1 and CDR2 (germline): SGHDT, YYEEEE.